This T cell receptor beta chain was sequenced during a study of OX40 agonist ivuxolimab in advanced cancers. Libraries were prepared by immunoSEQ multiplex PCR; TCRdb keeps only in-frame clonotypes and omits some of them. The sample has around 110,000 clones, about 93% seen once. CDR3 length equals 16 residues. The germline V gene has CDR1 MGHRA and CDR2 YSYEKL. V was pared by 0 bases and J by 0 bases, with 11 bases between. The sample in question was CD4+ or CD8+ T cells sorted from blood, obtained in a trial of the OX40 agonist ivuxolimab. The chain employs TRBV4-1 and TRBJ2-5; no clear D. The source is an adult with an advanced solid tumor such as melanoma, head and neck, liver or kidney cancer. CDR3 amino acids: CASSQDPHANQETQYF. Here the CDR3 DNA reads TGCGCCAGCAGCCAAGATCCCCACGCGAACCAAGAGACCCAGTACTTC.